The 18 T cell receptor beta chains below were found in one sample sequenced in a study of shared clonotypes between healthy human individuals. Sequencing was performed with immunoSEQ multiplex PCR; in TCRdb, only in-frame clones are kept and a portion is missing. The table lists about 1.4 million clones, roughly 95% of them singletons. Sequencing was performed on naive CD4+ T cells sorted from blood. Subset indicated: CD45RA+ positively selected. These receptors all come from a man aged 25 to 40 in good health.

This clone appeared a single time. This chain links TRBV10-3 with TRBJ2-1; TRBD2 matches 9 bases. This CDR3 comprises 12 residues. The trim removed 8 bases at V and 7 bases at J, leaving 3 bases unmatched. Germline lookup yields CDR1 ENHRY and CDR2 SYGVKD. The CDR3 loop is CAIRGLANEQFF. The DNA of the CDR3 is TGTGCCATCCGGGGACTAGCTAATGAGCAGTTCTTC.

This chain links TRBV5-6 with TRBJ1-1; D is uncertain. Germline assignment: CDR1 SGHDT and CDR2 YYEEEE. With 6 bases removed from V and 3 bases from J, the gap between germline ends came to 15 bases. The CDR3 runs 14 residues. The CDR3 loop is CASTPGPAHTEAFF. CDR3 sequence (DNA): TGTGCCAGCACCCCCGGGCCTGCCCACACTGAAGCTTTCTTT. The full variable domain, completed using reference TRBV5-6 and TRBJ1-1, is DAGVTQSPTHLIKTRGQQVTLRCSPKSGHDTVSWYQQALGQGPQFIFQYYEEEERQRGNFPDRFSGHQFPNYSSELNVNALLLGDSALYLCASTPGPAHTEAFFGQGTRLTVV.

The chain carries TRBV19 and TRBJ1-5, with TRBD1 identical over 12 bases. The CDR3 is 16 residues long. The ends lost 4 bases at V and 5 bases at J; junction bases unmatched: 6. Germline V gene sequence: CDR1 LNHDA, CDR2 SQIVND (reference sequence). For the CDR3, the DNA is TGTGCCAGTAGTAAAACCGGGACAGGGGGCCATCAGCCCCAGCATTTT. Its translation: CASSKTGTGGHQPQHF. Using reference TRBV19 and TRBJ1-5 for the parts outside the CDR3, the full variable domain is DGGITQSPKYLFRKEGQNVTLSCEQNLNHDAMYWYRQDPGQGLRLIYYSQIVNDFQKGDIAEGYSVSREKKESFPLTVTSAQKNPTAFYLCASSKTGTGGHQPQHFGDGTRLSIL.

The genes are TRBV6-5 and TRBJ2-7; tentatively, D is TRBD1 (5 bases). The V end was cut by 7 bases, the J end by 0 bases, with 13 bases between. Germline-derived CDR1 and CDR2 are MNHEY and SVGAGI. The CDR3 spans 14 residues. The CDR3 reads CASIKAGSSYEQYF. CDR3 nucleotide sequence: TGTGCCAGCATTAAGGCAGGGTCCTCCTACGAGCAGTACTTC.

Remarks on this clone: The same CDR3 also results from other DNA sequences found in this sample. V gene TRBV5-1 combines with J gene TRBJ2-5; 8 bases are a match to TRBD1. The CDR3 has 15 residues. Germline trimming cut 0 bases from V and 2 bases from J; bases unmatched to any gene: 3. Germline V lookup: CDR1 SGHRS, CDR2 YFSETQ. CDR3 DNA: TGCGCCAGCAGCTTGGACGGGACAGGACAAGAGACCCAGTACTTC. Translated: CASSLDGTGQETQYF. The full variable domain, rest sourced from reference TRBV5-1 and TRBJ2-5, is KAGVTQTPRYLIKTRGQQVTLSCSPISGHRSVSWYQQTPGQGLQFLFEYFSETQRNKGNFPGRFSGRQFSNSRSEMNVSTLELGDSALYLCASSLDGTGQETQYFGPGTRLLVL.

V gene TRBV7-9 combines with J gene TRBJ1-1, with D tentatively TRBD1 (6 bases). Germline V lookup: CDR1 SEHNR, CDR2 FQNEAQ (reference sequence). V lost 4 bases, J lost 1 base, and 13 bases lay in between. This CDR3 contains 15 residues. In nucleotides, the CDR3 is TGTGCCAGCAGCTACCGGGACACGCCGAACACTGAAGCTTTCTTT. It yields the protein CASSYRDTPNTEAFF.

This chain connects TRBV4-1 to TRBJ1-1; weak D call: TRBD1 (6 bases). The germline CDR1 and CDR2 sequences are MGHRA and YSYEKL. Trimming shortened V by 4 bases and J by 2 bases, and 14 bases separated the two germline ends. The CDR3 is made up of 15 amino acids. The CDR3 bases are TGCGCCAGCAGCCGGGGGACAACTACTAACACTGAAGCTTTCTTT. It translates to CASSRGTTTNTEAFF.

CDR3 sequence (DNA): TGCGCCAGCAGTCAGCGGGCTGGCAATGAGCAGTTCTTC. It codes for CASSQRAGNEQFF. The V and J genes are TRBV10-1 and TRBJ2-1, with TRBD2 as a possible D gene (6 bases). V lost 5 bases to trimming and J lost 6 bases, with 11 bases between them. Germline assignment: CDR1 WNHNN and CDR2 SYGVQD (reference sequence). This CDR3 spans 13 amino acids.

CDR3 bases: TGCGCCAGCAGCTTGGACAGTGTGGATGAGCAGTTCTTC. Protein product: CASSLDSVDEQFF. The chain combines TRBV5-1 with TRBJ2-1; D gene uncertain. The V end lost 0 bases, the J end lost 8 bases, and 9 bases lay between the germline ends. The CDR3 extends over 13 amino acids. Per the germline V gene, CDR1 is SGHRS and CDR2 is YFSETQ.

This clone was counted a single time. The CDR3 loop is CASTSNSYEQYF. In nucleotides, the CDR3 is TGTGCCAGCACCTCGAACTCCTACGAGCAGTACTTC. This chain uses TRBV2 with TRBJ2-7; D is ambiguous. The CDR3 is 12 residues long. V was clipped by 7 bases and J by 0 bases, with 7 bases between them. Germline V CDR1 and CDR2: SNHLY, FYNNEI.

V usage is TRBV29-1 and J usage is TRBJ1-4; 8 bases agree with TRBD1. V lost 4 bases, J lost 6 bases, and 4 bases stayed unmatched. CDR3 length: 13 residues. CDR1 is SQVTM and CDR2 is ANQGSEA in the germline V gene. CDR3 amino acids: CSVVGTGYEKLFF. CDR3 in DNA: TGCAGCGTTGTTGGGACAGGTTATGAAAAACTGTTTTTT.

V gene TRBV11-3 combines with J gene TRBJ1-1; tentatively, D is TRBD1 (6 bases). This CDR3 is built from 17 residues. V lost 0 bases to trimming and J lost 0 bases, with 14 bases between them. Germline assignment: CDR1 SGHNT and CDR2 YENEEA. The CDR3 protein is CASSLDAQTGMNTEAFF. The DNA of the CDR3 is TGTGCCAGCAGCTTAGACGCTCAGACAGGAATGAACACTGAAGCTTTCTTT.

The CDR3 nucleotides read TGTGCCAGTAGTACAGTTTCCTACAATGAGCAGTTCTTC. Protein product: CASSTVSYNEQFF. The rearrangement joins TRBV19 to TRBJ2-1, with no clear D. Germline CDR1 reads LNHDA; CDR2 reads SQIVND (reference sequence). CDR3 length: 13 residues. Trimming left V 4 bases short and J 1 base short, with 5 bases between.

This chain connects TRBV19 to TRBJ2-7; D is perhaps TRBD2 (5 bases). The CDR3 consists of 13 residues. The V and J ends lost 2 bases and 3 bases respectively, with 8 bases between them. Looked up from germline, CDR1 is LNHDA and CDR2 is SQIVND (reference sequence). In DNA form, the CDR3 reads TGTGCCAGTAGTATAAGCGGAAACTACGAGCAGTACTTC. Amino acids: CASSISGNYEQYF.

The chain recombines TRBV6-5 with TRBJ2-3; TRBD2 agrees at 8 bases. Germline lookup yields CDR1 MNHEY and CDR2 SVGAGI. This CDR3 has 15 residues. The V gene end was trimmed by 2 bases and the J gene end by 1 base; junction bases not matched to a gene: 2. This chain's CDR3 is CASSYASGRTDTQYF. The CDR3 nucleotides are TGTGCCAGCAGTTACGCTAGCGGGCGCACAGATACGCAGTATTTT.

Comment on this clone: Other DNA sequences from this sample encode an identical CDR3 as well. CDR3 in DNA: TGCGCCAGCAGCTTAGGGGACACGACCTACGAGCAGTACTTC. Amino acid sequence: CASSLGDTTYEQYF. The chain has TRBV5-1 and TRBJ2-7, with a tentative D call TRBD1 (6 bases). The germline V gene has CDR1 SGHRS and CDR2 YFSETQ. This CDR3 is built from 14 residues. V lost 2 bases and J 2 bases, leaving 11 bases between the germline ends.

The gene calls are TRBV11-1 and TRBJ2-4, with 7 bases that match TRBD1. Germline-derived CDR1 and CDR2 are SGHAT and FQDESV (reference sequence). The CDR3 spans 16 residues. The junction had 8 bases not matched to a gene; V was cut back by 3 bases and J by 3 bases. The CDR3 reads CASSFTLGTDKNIQYF. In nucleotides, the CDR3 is TGTGCCAGCAGCTTCACTCTGGGGACAGACAAAAACATTCAGTACTTC.

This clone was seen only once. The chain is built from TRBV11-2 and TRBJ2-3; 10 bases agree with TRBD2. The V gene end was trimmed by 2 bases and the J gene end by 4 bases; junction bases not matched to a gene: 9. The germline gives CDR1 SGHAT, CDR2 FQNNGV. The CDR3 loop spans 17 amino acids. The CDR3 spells CASSLLVTSGIADTQYF. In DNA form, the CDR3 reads TGTGCCAGCAGCTTACTCGTCACTAGCGGGATCGCAGATACGCAGTATTTT.